This T cell receptor (beta chain) was sequenced during a study of T cell repertoires in cytomegalovirus infection. Study summary: CMV epitopes used comprised recently identified HLA-C-restricted ones and well-studied HLA-B-restricted ones.

Turning to this clonotype: Its antigen is not identified.

The germline gives CDR1 SNHLY, CDR2 FYNNEI. The CDR3 is made up of 13 amino acids. The V end was cut by 3 bases, the J end by 3 bases, with 9 bases between. From the reads, TCRdb called clonotypes with MiXCR, one entry per CDR3 protein. The sample carries around 800,000 distinct CDR3 sequences, 30% to 35% recorded once. The rearrangement uses TRBV2 and TRBJ2-7; D is undetermined. The starting material was cultured CD8+ T cells from PBMCs, obtained from culture after CMV antigen stimulation. This receptor was obtained from a human donor in good health (CMV status not recorded). Some clones in this sample may be carry-over from other donors' samples. CDR3 residues: CASSERLGYEQYF. CDR3 nucleotides: TGTGCCAGCAGTGAGCGACTGGGCTACGAGCAGTACTTC.